This TCR beta chain was sequenced during a study of metastatic and nonmetastatic thyroid tumors. Study at large: Repertoires from blood and tumor or nodule tissue of malignant and benign thyroid patients were compared. Study-wide points: Within blood and tumor, benign nodules reportedly had significantly lower TCR beta diversity than malignant thyroid tumors did.

In the authors' workflow: Using the CDR3 differences seen across clinicopathological groups, the authors built a distant-metastasis classifier for papillary thyroid cancer, which was meant to discriminate distant-metastatic patients. With MiXCR, TCRdb reprocessed the PCR reads. TCRdb's processing, not the study's, gives the V and J calls here. In the table there are around 45,000 clones, about 3.2% of which are singletons. This clone showed up many times. Antigen specificity is unknown. This CDR3 contains 14 residues. Unmatched junction bases numbered 8, after V lost 0 bases and J lost 12 bases. The germline gives CDR1 MGHRA, CDR2 YSYEKL. Until they underwent thyroid surgery, no patient had received any treatment.

Sequenced sample: blood. This receptor was taken from a female donor with papillary thyroid cancer or a benign thyroid nodule (not recorded which). Some clones in this sample may be carry-over from other donors' samples. The chain recombines TRBV4-1 with TRBJ2-1; TRBD1 aligns across 7 bases. Here the CDR3 DNA reads TGCGCCAGCAGCCAAGAAGGGACCAGGGGGAGGCAGTTCTTC. Protein sequence: CASSQEGTRGRQFF.